These 24 T cell receptor beta chains share one sample of origin, sequenced in a study of identical twins (dated by TCRdb to the mid-2010s). Library prep was done by 5' RACE. Reads for this sample came from an Illumina HiSeq 2000. In TCRdb, the public reads were trimmed at Q25 with fastp and aligned with MiXCR, with productive beta chains retained. Every distinct CDR3 protein forms one entry, paired with its most common genes and DNA. This sample holds hundreds of thousands of distinct CDR3 sequences; roughly 6% were observed only once. About 1.8% of the sample is held by the ten biggest clonotypes. Sequencing used naive T cells sorted from blood. The cell subset or site label for this specimen denotes: cells isolated with a human naive T-cell isolation kit. The receptors derive from a man younger than 35 in good health.

The chain recombines TRBV11-3 with TRBJ2-3, with D maybe TRBD2 (6 bases). The V gene's germline CDR1 is SGHNT and CDR2 YENEEA. Trimming pared 7 bases from V and 3 bases from J, leaving 14 bases between. The CDR3 is made up of 14 amino acids. The CDR3 nucleotides are TGTGCCAGCACCCCGGGGAGGACAACAGATACGCAGTATTTT. It translates to CASTPGRTTDTQYF.

This clonotype was picked up a small number of times. The rearrangement links TRBV3-1 to TRBJ2-4, with D tentatively TRBD1 or TRBD2 (5 bases each). The CDR3 loop spans 17 amino acids. V was trimmed by 0 bases and J by 9 bases, leaving 21 bases between them. Germline CDR1 and CDR2: LGHDT and YNNKEL (reference sequence). CDR3 sequence reads: CASSQDGGVSLQAIQYF. In DNA form, the CDR3 reads TGTGCCAGCAGCCAAGATGGGGGAGTTTCCCTTCAAGCCATTCAGTACTTC.

The genes are TRBV29-1 and TRBJ2-3; no definite D call. Per germline, CDR1 SQVTM and CDR2 ANQGSEA. Trimming took 4 bases from V and 6 from J, leaving 14 bases between them. This CDR3 is built from 13 residues. The DNA for the CDR3 is TGCAGCGTTGTTGGATGGACCCAGGATACGCAGTATTTT. Translation gives CSVVGWTQDTQYF.

This clonotype was found many times. V is TRBV12-3 or TRBV12-4 and J is TRBJ2-2; no clear D gene. V dropped 3 bases and J dropped 7 bases, with 6 bases sitting between them. The CDR3 has 12 residues. The CDR3 nucleotides read TGTGCCAGCAGTTTCTGGGACGGGGAGCTGTTTTTT. This sequence encodes CASSFWDGELFF.

This clonotype appeared many times. In DNA, the CDR3 is TGTGCCAGCAGTTCGGGACAGGGCAATGAGCAGTTCTTC. This codes for CASSSGQGNEQFF. The chain combines TRBV12-3 or TRBV12-4 with TRBJ2-1, with TRBD1 matching over 9 bases. The CDR3 sequence is 13 residues long. The J segment lost 6 bases and the V segment lost 4 bases, leaving 1 base of the junction unmatched.

This clonotype was detected a few times. V is TRBV7-9 and J is TRBJ2-1; no definite D call. Trimming stripped 6 bases from V and 1 base from J, with 10 bases between. The CDR3 consists of 14 residues. CDR1 is SEHNR and CDR2 is FQNEAQ in the germline V gene (reference sequence). The chain's CDR3 is CASRTRMSYNEQFF. Written as DNA, the CDR3 is TGTGCCAGCAGGACGAGGATGTCCTACAATGAGCAGTTCTTC.

In its sample, this clonotype was seen a few times. The chain combines TRBV5-1 with TRBJ1-2; TRBD1 aligns across 7 bases. The CDR3 is 13 residues long. After removal of 4 bases from V and 6 bases from J, the junction contained 6 bases not matched to a gene. Germline V CDR1 and CDR2: SGHRS, YFSETQ. The CDR3 reads CASSIGGLDGYTF. CDR3 coding DNA: TGCGCCAGCAGCATAGGGGGCTTAGATGGCTACACCTTC.

This clonotype was seen many times. V and J are TRBV29-1 and TRBJ2-7; D gene unclear. Germline lookup yields CDR1 SQVTM and CDR2 ANQGSEA. Trimming stripped 3 bases from V and 3 bases from J, with 9 bases between. The CDR3 runs to 12 residues. CDR3 in amino acids: CSVDTDGYEQYF. The CDR3 region has the DNA TGCAGCGTTGACACAGACGGCTACGAGCAGTACTTC.

This clonotype has a count of ten or more. The chain is built from TRBV6-5 and TRBJ2-7, with TRBD2 as a possible D gene (6 bases). This CDR3 is built from 16 residues. In germline, CDR1 is MNHEY, CDR2 SVGAGI. Trimming shortened V by 2 bases and J by 7 bases, and 21 bases separated the two germline ends. The CDR3: CASSYPAGGVSGEQYF. DNA for the CDR3: TGTGCCAGCAGTTACCCTGCCGGCGGGGTTTCGGGTGAGCAGTACTTC.

The gene calls are TRBV24-1 and TRBJ2-3; 10 positions match TRBD2. V shed 11 bases and J 0 bases; nucleotides not matched to a gene: 4. CDR3 length: 14 residues. Germline-derived CDR1 and CDR2 are KGHDR and SFDVKD. CDR3 region: CAIATSGSTDTQYF. The CDR3 DNA sequence: TGTGCCATTGCGACTAGCGGGAGCACAGATACGCAGTATTTT.

This clonotype was counted only a few times. J is TRBJ2-7 and V is TRBV14; TRBD1 matches at 8 bases. Germline V lookup: CDR1 SGHDN, CDR2 FVKESK. CDR3 length: 15 residues. The V segment lost 5 bases and the J segment 5 bases; nucleotides outside the gene matches: 11. Written as DNA, the CDR3 is TGTGCCAGCAGCAAGGGGCCAGGGGGCTTCCACGAGCAGTACGTC. It yields the protein CASSKGPGGFHEQYV.

The chain uses TRBV20-1 and TRBJ2-1; D remains ambiguous. Trimming removed 0 bases from V and 3 bases from J, with 18 bases in between. Germline CDR1 DFQATT, CDR2 SNEGSKA (reference sequence). The CDR3 contains 17 residues. As DNA, the CDR3 is TGCAGTGCTAGAGATCGAGTCGGGCAGAAAAACTACAATGAGCAGTTCTTC. It yields the protein CSARDRVGQKNYNEQFF.

This clonotype has a handful of counts. The chain links TRBV5-5 to TRBJ2-1; TRBD2 aligns across 12 bases. The V segment lost 3 bases and the J segment 5 bases; nucleotides outside the gene matches: 6. The CDR3 loop spans 16 amino acids. CDR1 is SGHKS and CDR2 is YYEKEE in the germline V gene (reference sequence). The CDR3: CASSSPTSGRHNEQFF. The DNA for the CDR3 is TGTGCCAGCAGCTCCCCGACTAGCGGGAGACACAATGAGCAGTTCTTC.

This clonotype was counted at least ten times. The chain uses TRBV11-3 and TRBJ2-7, with D perhaps matching TRBD1 (5 bases). V was trimmed by 0 bases and J by 9 bases, leaving 12 bases between them. This CDR3 contains 13 residues. Germline V gives CDR1 SGHNT, CDR2 YENEEA. CDR3 loop: CASSLDLQGWQYV. CDR3 DNA sequence: TGTGCCAGCAGCTTAGATCTGCAGGGATGGCAGTACGTC.

J is TRBJ2-5 and V is TRBV5-1; 7 bases align to TRBD2. The CDR3 is made up of 15 amino acids. V dropped 4 bases and J dropped 5; count of bases not matched to a gene: 11. The germline V gene encodes CDR1 SGHRS and CDR2 YFSETQ. As DNA, the CDR3 is TGCGCCAGCAGCACCTTAGCGGGCCGTCGGGAGACCCAGTACTTC. Protein sequence: CASSTLAGRRETQYF.

This clonotype was picked up many times. This rearrangement joins TRBV4-3 to TRBJ2-5; perhaps TRBD1 as D (6 bases). CDR3 size: 15 residues. The V and J ends lost 0 bases and 4 bases respectively, with 12 bases between them. Germline V CDR1 and CDR2: LGHNA, YSLEER. DNA of the CDR3: TGCGCCAGCAGCCAAGATCTTGCAGGGGCAGAGACCCAGTACTTC. Encoded protein: CASSQDLAGAETQYF.

As concerns this clonotype: This may arise from a read error, as a much more abundant clone is one base away. The conserved final phenylalanine or tryptophan is absent from the CDR3, which likely points to a read error. The V gene is TRBV12-3 or TRBV12-4, the J gene TRBJ2-7; D ambiguous. This CDR3 comprises 13 residues. V was cut by 1 base and J by 3 bases, with 7 bases left in between. CDR3 protein: CASSLEGFYEQYI. The CDR3 DNA reads TGTGCCAGCAGTTTAGAGGGCTTCTACGAGCAGTACATC.

This clonotype was counted a few times. This chain joins TRBV5-1 and TRBJ2-3; D unclear. This CDR3 is built from 15 residues. Germline V gives CDR1 SGHRS, CDR2 YFSETQ. V shed 4 bases and J shed 2 bases, with 14 bases lying between them. CDR3 nucleotides: TGCGCCAGCAGCCTCCCCTTGGCCCTCACAGATACGCAGTATTTT. Translation: CASSLPLALTDTQYF.

This clonotype appeared many times. V and J are TRBV7-2 and TRBJ2-1; possibly TRBD1 for D (6 bases). The V gene lost 4 bases and the J gene lost 7 bases, with 17 bases spanning the gap. The CDR3 contains 15 residues. CDR1 is SGHTA, CDR2 FQGNSA, per germline. The CDR3 region is CASSSMGASENEQFF. The CDR3 coding sequence is TGTGCCAGCAGCTCAATGGGGGCTAGTGAAAATGAGCAGTTCTTC. Based on the CDR3 plus reference TRBV7-2 and TRBJ2-1, the full variable domain is GAGVSQSPSNKVTEKGKDVELRCDPISGHTALYWYRQSLGQGLEFLIYFQGNSAPDKSGLPSDRFSAERTGGSVSTLTIQRTQQEDSAVYLCASSSMGASENEQFFGPGTRLTVL.

The chain recombines TRBV7-9 with TRBJ2-7, with D perhaps TRBD1 (5 bases). Per germline, CDR1 SEHNR and CDR2 FQNEAQ (reference sequence). The CDR3 totals 15 residues. Trimming left V 5 bases short and J 0 bases short, with 14 bases between. This chain's CDR3 is CASSGTTGISYEQYF. In DNA form, the CDR3 reads TGTGCCAGCAGCGGAACTACAGGAATCTCCTACGAGCAGTACTTC.

At least ten counts were recorded for this clonotype. The chain couples TRBV7-9 to TRBJ1-5; D is perhaps TRBD1 (5 bases). CDR1 is SEHNR, CDR2 FQNEAQ, per germline (reference sequence). V gave up 6 bases and J gave up 3 bases, with 12 bases separating them. The CDR3 has 14 residues. The CDR3 coding sequence is TGTGCCAGCAGTTTCGACAGCTCCAATCAGCCCCAGCATTTT. Its translation: CASSFDSSNQPQHF.

This clonotype was picked up many times. J is TRBJ1-5 and V is TRBV5-1; possible D gene TRBD1, 6 bases. CDR3 length: 14 amino acids. V lost 4 bases and J lost 5, with 13 bases in between. Germline CDR1 is SGHRS and CDR2 is YFSETQ. In nucleotides, the CDR3 is TGCGCCAGCAGCGAGACAGGAGTGGATCAGCCCCAGCATTTT. Translation: CASSETGVDQPQHF.

This rearrangement joins TRBV11-2 to TRBJ2-3, with TRBD2 identical over 12 bases. The CDR3 extends over 16 amino acids. From germline, CDR1 is SGHAT and CDR2 FQNNGV. V was pared by 5 bases and J by 5 bases, with 8 bases of the junction left unmatched. CDR3 coding DNA: TGTGCCAGCAGCCGGATGACTAGCGGGGGAGAAGATACGCAGTATTTT. It yields the protein CASSRMTSGGEDTQYF.

There are many counts of this clonotype. The rearrangement joins TRBV28 to TRBJ2-7, with 13 bases aligning to TRBD2. V was clipped by 5 bases and J by 3 bases; unmatched bases: 4. This CDR3 has 15 amino acids. Germline CDR1 MDHEN, CDR2 SYDVKM. In DNA, the CDR3 is TGTGCCAGCAGTAGGACTAGCGGGAGTTACTACGAGCAGTACTTC. The encoded protein is CASSRTSGSYYEQYF.